The 3 T cell receptor beta chains listed next were all sequenced from one sample in a study of blood T cell repertoires in COVID-19. Assay used: immunoSEQ multiplex PCR; TCRdb lists only in-frame clones, some missing. The sample holds about 330,000 clones; about 87% are singletons and the top ten take around 5%. The sequenced sample was PBMCs or T cells enriched from blood (not recorded which). The origin of the receptors is a man aged 30 to 39 who had recovered from COVID-19.

V usage is TRBV10-1 and J usage is TRBJ2-1; possible D gene TRBD1, 5 bases. Trimming removed 2 bases at V and 0 bases at J, with 11 bases between. CDR3 length: 16 residues. Per the germline V gene, CDR1 is WNHNN and CDR2 is SYGVQD (reference sequence). CDR3 DNA sequence: TGCGCCAGCAGTGAGCCCAGGGTTGCCTCCTACAATGAGCAGTTCTTC. Its protein is CASSEPRVASYNEQFF.

CDR3 loop: CASSLREGQPSFF. The DNA of the CDR3 is TGTGCCAGCAGCTTGCGGGAAGGACAACCCTCGTTCTTC. The rearrangement uses TRBV7-2 and TRBJ2-1, with a weak D call TRBD2 (6 bases). The germline V and J ends were trimmed by 3 bases and 15 bases, with 18 bases remaining between them. The CDR3 has 13 residues. Looked up from germline, CDR1 is SGHTA and CDR2 is FQGNSA.

V is TRBV11-2 and J is TRBJ2-7, with TRBD1 matching 7 bases. V dropped 4 bases and J dropped 0; count of bases not matched to a gene: 6. The germline V gene encodes CDR1 SGHAT and CDR2 FQNNGV. The CDR3 totals 15 residues. This CDR3 is CASSSYRDSSYEQYF. The CDR3 nucleotides read TGTGCCAGCAGCTCCTACCGGGACAGCTCCTACGAGCAGTACTTC.